This TCR beta chain appears in the sequencing data of a study of CD8 T cells in ankylosing spondylitis. MiXCR was run by TCRdb on the 5' RACE reads, yielding one entry per CDR3 protein. The table has 350,000 to 400,000 distinct CDR3 sequences, more than 20% seen once. Overall study findings and caveats: Ankylosing spondylitis blood appeared to be characterized by a TCR beta motif of under 10 highly homologous variants.

Note on this clonotype: Its cognate antigen is unknown.

This TCR came from a male donor with ankylosing spondylitis or in good health (not recorded which). What was sequenced was blood, either unsorted or a sorted T cell fraction (not recorded which).

In DNA, the CDR3 is TGTGCCAGCAGTTTAGCGACAAACGGGGGCTACACCTTC. It encodes CASSLATNGGYTF. The rearrangement links TRBV12-3 or TRBV12-4 to TRBJ1-2; D gene uncertain. V was shortened by 0 bases and J by 8 bases, with 10 bases between the two germline ends. The CDR3 contains 13 residues.